One and the same sample provided the 32 T cell receptor beta chains below, sequenced in a study of blood T cell repertoires in COVID-19. Assay used: immunoSEQ multiplex PCR; TCRdb lists only in-frame clones, some missing. The sample has 380,000 or so clones, approximately 89% seen once; the top ten hold 1.3%. The sample was PBMCs or T cells enriched from blood (not recorded which). All receptors come from a man aged 25-45 years who had recovered from COVID-19.

The J gene is TRBJ2-7, the V gene TRBV6-5; 9 bases fit TRBD1. The CDR3 sequence is 14 residues long. V was clipped by 7 bases and J by 5 bases; unmatched bases: 9. CDR1 MNHEY and CDR2 SVGAGI come from the germline V gene. The CDR3 reads CASTKDRGLHEQYF. CDR3 DNA sequence: TGTGCCAGCACTAAGGACAGGGGTCTTCACGAGCAGTACTTC.

The rearrangement uses TRBV3-1 (or the pseudogene TRBV3-2) and TRBJ1-4, with D perhaps matching TRBD1 (5 bases). V shed 0 bases and J shed 7 bases, with 12 bases lying between them. This CDR3 has 15 residues. Looked up from germline, CDR1 is LGHDT and CDR2 is YNNKEL (reference sequence). CDR3 nucleotides: TGTGCCAGCAGCCAAGATTTGCAGGGTAGTGAAAAACTGTTTTTT. It codes for CASSQDLQGSEKLFF.

This clone was recorded a few times. The CDR3: CASSRQGVDEAFF. CDR3 sequence (DNA): TGTGCCAGTAGCCGACAGGGCGTAGATGAAGCTTTCTTT. This chain joins TRBV19 and TRBJ1-1; TRBD1 aligns across 7 bases. V lost 6 bases, J lost 7 bases, and 8 bases stayed unmatched. Germline V gives CDR1 LNHDA, CDR2 SQIVND (reference sequence). This CDR3 has 13 residues.

The chain links TRBV18 to TRBJ1-1, with D perhaps matching TRBD1 (6 bases). Per germline, CDR1 KGHSH and CDR2 LQKENI. The CDR3 loop spans 16 amino acids. V lost 3 bases and J 1 base, leaving 15 bases between the germline ends. The CDR3: CASSPRGNSRNTEAFF. Written as DNA, the CDR3 is TGTGCCAGCTCACCCAGGGGTAATTCCCGGAACACTGAAGCTTTCTTT. Full variable domain (outside the CDR3, taken from reference TRBV18 and TRBJ1-1): NAGVMQNPRHLVRRRGQEARLRCSPMKGHSHVYWYRQLPEEGLKFMVYLQKENIIDESGMPKERFSAEFPKEGPSILRIQQVVRGDSAAYFCASSPRGNSRNTEAFFGQGTRLTVV.

J is TRBJ1-2 and V is TRBV5-4, with D unresolved. The CDR3 covers 13 residues. Trimming shortened V by 4 bases and J by 5 bases, and 12 bases separated the two germline ends. Germline CDR1 is SGHNT and CDR2 is YYREEE (reference sequence). As DNA, the CDR3 is TGTGCCAGCAGCATAAGACAAGATTATGGCTACACCTTC. It translates to CASSIRQDYGYTF.

This chain uses TRBV9 with TRBJ1-3; D possibly corresponds to TRBD1 (5 bases). Germline V lookup: CDR1 SGDLS, CDR2 YYNGEE. This CDR3 comprises 17 residues. V was pared by 0 bases and J by 0 bases, with 13 bases between. The CDR3 sequence is CASSVAPDSRSGNTIYF. The CDR3 DNA follows: TGTGCCAGCAGCGTAGCTCCCGACAGTCGCTCTGGAAACACCATATATTTT.

This chain joins TRBV6-5 and TRBJ2-1; D unresolved. With 2 bases removed from V and 2 bases from J, the gap between germline ends came to 10 bases. The CDR3 totals 15 residues. Germline V gene data show CDR1 as MNHEY and CDR2 as SVGAGI. The CDR3 loop is CASSYGPGTYNEQFF. DNA of the CDR3: TGTGCCAGCAGTTACGGGCCTGGCACCTACAATGAGCAGTTCTTC.

The chain couples TRBV5-4 to TRBJ2-3, with 12 bases matching TRBD2. The CDR3 runs to 16 residues. Germline CDR1 and CDR2: SGHNT and YYREEE (reference sequence). The V and J ends lost 3 bases and 0 bases, in that order; junction bases with no gene match: 2. The CDR3 DNA reads TGTGCCAGCAGCTCTAGCGGGGGGGCTAGCACAGATACGCAGTATTTT. This encodes CASSSSGGASTDTQYF.

This rearrangement joins TRBV5-1 to TRBJ2-7, with 11 bases aligning to TRBD1. The V segment lost 3 bases and the J segment 5 bases; nucleotides outside the gene matches: 4. This CDR3 has 14 amino acids. Per the germline V gene, CDR1 is SGHRS and CDR2 is YFSETQ. DNA of the CDR3: TGCGCCAGCAGCTGGGACAGGGGGTCCCACGAGCAGTACTTC. As protein: CASSWDRGSHEQYF.

This clone is a singleton in its sample. V and J are TRBV6-5 and TRBJ2-7, with 8 nucleotides matching TRBD2. J gave up 0 bases and V 6 bases, and 7 bases lay outside the gene matches. The germline V gene has CDR1 MNHEY and CDR2 SVGAGI. This CDR3 is 15 amino acids long. DNA of the CDR3: TGTGCCAGCAGCTCTAGCGGGTCTGTCTCCTACGAGCAGTACTTC. It encodes CASSSSGSVSYEQYF.

This clone was observed a handful of times. Compared with germline, one end of the junction differs, possibly owing to a read error. The chain recombines TRBV20-1 with TRBJ1-2; a weak D match, TRBD1 (5 bases). This CDR3 spans 11 amino acids. CDR1 is DFQATT and CDR2 is SNEGSKA in the germline V gene (reference sequence). The CDR3 nucleotides read TGCAGTGCTAGAGAGTATCCGGGACTTTCCTTC. Encoded protein: CSAREYPGLSF.

V gene TRBV5-4 combines with J gene TRBJ1-1; D ambiguous. In germline, CDR1 is SGHNT, CDR2 YYREEE (reference sequence). Trimming removed 3 bases from V and 7 bases from J, with 16 bases in between. The CDR3 is 14 amino acids. In nucleotides, the CDR3 is TGTGCCAGCAGCTCAACGGCGGGTATGTTTGAAGCTTTCTTT. As protein: CASSSTAGMFEAFF.

The chain is built from TRBV6-6 and TRBJ2-2; the D gene is possibly TRBD2 (5 bases). Germline values: CDR1 MNHNY, CDR2 SVGAGI (reference sequence). The CDR3 totals 18 residues. The germline V and J ends were trimmed by 5 bases and 4 bases, with 23 bases remaining between them. As DNA, the CDR3 is TGTGCCAGCAGTCCCGACGAAGTGAGGGCTTGGGGCACCGGGGAGCTGTTTTTT. Protein: CASSPDEVRAWGTGELFF.

The chain uses TRBV6-5 and TRBJ2-1; 11 bases fit TRBD2. Per germline, CDR1 MNHEY and CDR2 SVGAGI. CDR3 length: 15 residues. The ends lost 8 bases at V and 5 bases at J; junction bases unmatched: 8. In nucleotides, the CDR3 is TGTGCCAGCCACCCAATGGGACTAGCGGACAATGAGCAGTTCTTC. Translated, it gives CASHPMGLADNEQFF.

The CDR3 coding sequence is TGCAGTGCTAGTGGTTTGGCGGGAGAGCCCCAGCATTTT. This codes for CSASGLAGEPQHF. This chain joins TRBV20-1 and TRBJ1-5; no firm D call. This CDR3 spans 13 amino acids. Trimming removed 3 bases from V and 8 bases from J, with 14 bases in between. Per germline, CDR1 DFQATT and CDR2 SNEGSKA (reference sequence).

This clone was detected only a few times. This chain links TRBV5-1 with TRBJ1-5; no clear D. The CDR3 length is 15 residues. Germline V CDR1 and CDR2: SGHRS, YFSETQ. V was trimmed by 3 bases and J by 1 base, leaving 11 bases between them. CDR3 coding DNA: TGCGCCAGCAGCTCGGGGATCGGCAGCAATCAGCCCCAGCATTTT. Translated: CASSSGIGSNQPQHF.

In this sample, this clone turned up once. The V and J genes are TRBV7-2 and TRBJ1-2; 9 bases are a match to TRBD1. This CDR3 region has 16 residues. Per germline, CDR1 SGHTA and CDR2 FQGNSA. J lost 3 bases, V lost 7 bases, and 12 bases had no gene match. CDR3 bases: TGTGCCAGCAACCCCGACAGGGGGTATGATGACTATGGCTACACCTTC. Residues: CASNPDRGYDDYGYTF.

The chain combines TRBV4-2 with TRBJ1-1, with TRBD1 matching 8 bases. Germline loops: CDR1 LGHNA, CDR2 YNFKEQ. This CDR3 has 13 residues. Germline trimming cut 4 bases from V and 8 bases from J; bases unmatched to any gene: 6. As DNA, the CDR3 is TGTGCCAGCAGCCTTCCAGGGGGCTTGGAAGCTTTCTTT. It is translated as CASSLPGGLEAFF.

This clone appeared a few times. This chain uses TRBV9 with TRBJ2-1; 7 bases are a match to TRBD2. The CDR3 consists of 15 residues. The germline V gene encodes CDR1 SGDLS and CDR2 YYNGEE. Trimming cost V 0 bases and J 1 base; bases outside gene matches: 1. The CDR3 sequence: CASSVEAGSYNEQFF. The CDR3, as DNA: TGTGCCAGCAGCGTAGAAGCGGGGTCCTACAATGAGCAGTTCTTC. Based on the CDR3 plus reference TRBV9 and TRBJ2-1, the full variable domain is DSGVTQTPKHLITATGQRVTLRCSPRSGDLSVYWYQQSLDQGLQFLIQYYNGEERAKGNILERFSAQQFPDLHSELNLSSLELGDSALYFCASSVEAGSYNEQFFGPGTRLTVL.

This chain uses TRBV5-1 with TRBJ1-4; D perhaps matches TRBD1 (6 bases). The CDR3 loop spans 15 amino acids. Germline CDR1 reads SGHRS; CDR2 reads YFSETQ. The V and J ends lost 3 bases and 4 bases respectively, with 13 bases between them. CDR3 loop: CASSYGTRDNEKLFF. CDR3 nucleotide sequence: TGCGCCAGCAGCTACGGGACACGTGATAATGAAAAACTGTTTTTT.

Only one count was recorded for this clone. This sequence joins TRBV2 and TRBJ2-7; 9 bases fit TRBD2. The CDR3 runs to 11 residues. Germline CDR1 SNHLY, CDR2 FYNNEI. Germline trimming cut 11 bases from V and 7 bases from J; bases unmatched to any gene: 6. In DNA form, the CDR3 reads TGTGCCTCAAGAGGACTAGCGGAGCAGTACTTC. Translated, it gives CASRGLAEQYF.

On this clone: This specimen includes other DNA sequences encoding the same CDR3. This sequence joins TRBV20-1 and TRBJ1-1, with D perhaps TRBD1 (5 bases). This CDR3 contains 11 residues. Germline V gene data show CDR1 as DFQATT and CDR2 as SNEGSKA (reference sequence). The V and J ends lost 3 bases and 8 bases respectively, with 10 bases between them. The CDR3 here is CSASDGGEAFF. The DNA for the CDR3 is TGCAGTGCTAGCGACGGGGGAGAAGCTTTCTTT.

DNA of the CDR3: TGTGCCAGTAGCCTCGGGGGGGGGCTTGGTCAGCCCCAGCATTTT. The encoded protein is CASSLGGGLGQPQHF. This chain uses TRBV19 with TRBJ1-5; D possibly corresponds to TRBD1 (6 bases). This CDR3 contains 15 residues. V was shortened by 6 bases and J by 6 bases, with 18 bases between the two germline ends. The germline CDR1 and CDR2 sequences are LNHDA and SQIVND (reference sequence).

This sequence joins TRBV5-6 and TRBJ2-7; 9 bases are shared with TRBD1. The V gene end was trimmed by 2 bases and the J gene end by 6 bases; junction bases not matched to a gene: 3. Germline CDR1 and CDR2: SGHDT and YYEEEE. CDR3 length equals 13 residues. The CDR3 DNA sequence: TGTGCCAGCAGCTTAACAGGGGGCAGCGAGCAGTACTTC. This codes for CASSLTGGSEQYF.

The chain employs TRBV19 and TRBJ1-5; unclear D gene. This CDR3 contains 14 residues. The germline gives CDR1 LNHDA, CDR2 SQIVND (reference sequence). V lost 6 bases to trimming and J lost 7 bases, with 16 bases between them. The CDR3 protein is CASSPERGPQPQHF. The CDR3 coding sequence is TGTGCCAGTAGCCCTGAACGAGGGCCGCAGCCCCAGCATTTT.

This chain links TRBV7-8 with TRBJ2-2, with a weak D call TRBD2 (7 bases). The V gene's germline CDR1 is SGHVS and CDR2 FQNEAQ. This CDR3 is 15 amino acids long. The ends were cut back, 4 bases at V and 7 bases at J, with 16 bases in the middle. CDR3: CASSYLWGGFGELFF. The CDR3 nucleotides read TGTGCCAGCAGCTACCTCTGGGGGGGCTTCGGGGAGCTGTTTTTT.

The chain carries TRBV3-1 (or the pseudogene TRBV3-2) and TRBJ2-1; 7 nucleotides align to TRBD1. Germline CDR1 LGHDT, CDR2 YNNKEL (reference sequence). The CDR3 runs 16 residues. The ends lost 5 bases at V and 0 bases at J; junction bases unmatched: 7. CDR3 sequence reads: CASSCRRDSSYNEQFF. The CDR3 region has the DNA TGTGCCAGCAGCTGCCGCCGGGACAGCTCCTACAATGAGCAGTTCTTC.

This chain uses TRBV7-9 with TRBJ1-1, with D possibly TRBD1 on 6 matching bases. This CDR3 is 13 amino acids long. Between the trimmed V and J ends, which lost 3 bases and 3 bases, there was a span of 8 bases. Germline assignment: CDR1 SEHNR and CDR2 FQNEAQ (reference sequence). The CDR3 sequence: CASSLSGDTEAFF. Here the CDR3 DNA reads TGTGCCAGCAGCTTGTCAGGGGACACTGAAGCTTTCTTT.

The gene calls are TRBV5-1 and TRBJ2-2; TRBD2 aligns across 8 bases. The junction had 1 base not matched to a gene; V was cut back by 4 bases and J by 2 bases. CDR1 and CDR2 (germline): SGHRS, YFSETQ. CDR3 length: 14 amino acids. CDR3 nucleotide sequence: TGCGCCAGCAGCCGGGGGGGTAACACCGGGGAGCTGTTTTTT. Encoded protein: CASSRGGNTGELFF. The entire variable domain, with the rest obtained from reference TRBV5-1 and TRBJ2-2, is as follows: KAGVTQTPRYLIKTRGQQVTLSCSPISGHRSVSWYQQTPGQGLQFLFEYFSETQRNKGNFPGRFSGRQFSNSRSEMNVSTLELGDSALYLCASSRGGNTGELFFGEGSRLTVL.

The gene calls are TRBV29-1 and TRBJ1-1; 9 bases map to TRBD1. V was pared by 5 bases and J by 1 base, with 2 bases of the junction left unmatched. CDR1 and CDR2 from the germline V gene are SQVTM and ANQGSEA. The CDR3 extends over 13 amino acids. For the CDR3, the DNA is TGCAGCGTTTGGGACAGGGAGAACACTGAAGCTTTCTTT. Translated, it gives CSVWDRENTEAFF.

The V and J genes are TRBV5-6 and TRBJ1-2, with D perhaps TRBD1 (6 bases). V lost 4 bases and J 4 bases, leaving 14 bases between the germline ends. The CDR3 is 14 amino acids. Germline CDR1 SGHDT, CDR2 YYEEEE. CDR3 in DNA: TGTGCCAGCAGCGGTGAGCTGGGGGCCTATGGCTACACCTTC. Residues: CASSGELGAYGYTF.

V usage is TRBV7-9 and J usage is TRBJ2-1, with TRBD1 as a possible D gene (5 bases). The CDR3 spans 14 residues. Per the germline V gene, CDR1 is SEHNR and CDR2 is FQNEAQ (reference sequence). Trimming removed 1 base at V and 8 bases at J, with 12 bases between. The CDR3 reads CASSLVAGQDEQFF. The CDR3 DNA follows: TGTGCCAGCAGCTTAGTGGCAGGGCAGGATGAGCAGTTCTTC.